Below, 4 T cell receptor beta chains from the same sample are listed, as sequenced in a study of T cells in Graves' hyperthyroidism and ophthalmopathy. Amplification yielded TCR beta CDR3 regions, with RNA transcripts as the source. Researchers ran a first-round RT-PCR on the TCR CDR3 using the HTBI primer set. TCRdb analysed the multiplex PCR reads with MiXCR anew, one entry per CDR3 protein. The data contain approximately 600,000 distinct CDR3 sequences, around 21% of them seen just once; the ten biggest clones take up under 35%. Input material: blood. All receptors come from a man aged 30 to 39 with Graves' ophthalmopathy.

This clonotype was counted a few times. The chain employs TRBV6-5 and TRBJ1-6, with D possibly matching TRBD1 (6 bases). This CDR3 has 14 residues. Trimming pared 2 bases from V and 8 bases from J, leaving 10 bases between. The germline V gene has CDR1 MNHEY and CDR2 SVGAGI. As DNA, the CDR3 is TGTGCCAGCAGTTACAGGGCAGGGGATTCACCCCTCCACTTT. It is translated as CASSYRAGDSPLHF.

In DNA form, the CDR3 reads TGTGCCAGCAGCCAAGTGAGTCAGGGGGCGCATGTAGCGGGAGGGCCGAATGAGCAGTTCTTC. Translated: CASSQVSQGAHVAGGPNEQFF. The rearrangement uses TRBV5-4 and TRBJ2-1; 11 bases are shared with TRBD2. The V gene end was trimmed by 4 bases and the J gene end by 7 bases; junction bases not matched to a gene: 25. Germline-derived CDR1 and CDR2 are SGHNT and YYREEE (reference sequence). The CDR3 loop spans 21 amino acids.

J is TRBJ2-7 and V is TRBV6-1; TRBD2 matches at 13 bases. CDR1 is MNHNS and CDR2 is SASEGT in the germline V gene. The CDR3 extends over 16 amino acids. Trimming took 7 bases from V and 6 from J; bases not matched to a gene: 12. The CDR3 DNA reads TGTGCCAGCATTACCGGAGGACTAGCGGGAGACCCCGAGCAGTACTTC. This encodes CASITGGLAGDPEQYF.

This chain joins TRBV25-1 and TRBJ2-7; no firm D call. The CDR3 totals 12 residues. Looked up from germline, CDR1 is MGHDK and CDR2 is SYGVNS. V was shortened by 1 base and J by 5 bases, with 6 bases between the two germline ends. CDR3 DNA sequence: TGTGCCAGCAGTGAATCGAATGACGAGCAGTACTTC. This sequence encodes CASSESNDEQYF.